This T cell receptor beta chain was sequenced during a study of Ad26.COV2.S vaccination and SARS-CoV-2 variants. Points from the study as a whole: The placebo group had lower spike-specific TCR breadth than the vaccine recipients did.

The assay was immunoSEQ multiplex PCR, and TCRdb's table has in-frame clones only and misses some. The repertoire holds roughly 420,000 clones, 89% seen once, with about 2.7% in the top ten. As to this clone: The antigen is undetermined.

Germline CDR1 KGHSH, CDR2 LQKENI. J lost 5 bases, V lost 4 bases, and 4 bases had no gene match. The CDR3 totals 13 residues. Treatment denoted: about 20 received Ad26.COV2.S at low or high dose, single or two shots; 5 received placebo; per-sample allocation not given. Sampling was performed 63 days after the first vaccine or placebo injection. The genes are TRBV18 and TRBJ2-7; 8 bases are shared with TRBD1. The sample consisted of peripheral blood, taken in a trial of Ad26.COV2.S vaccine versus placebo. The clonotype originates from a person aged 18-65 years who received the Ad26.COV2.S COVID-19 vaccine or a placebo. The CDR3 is CASSRQGADEQYV. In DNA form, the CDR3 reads TGTGCCAGCTCACGGCAGGGGGCGGACGAGCAGTACGTC.